This TCR beta chain was identified during a study of T cell responses to AZD1222 COVID-19 vaccine. Findings and limits, study-wide: Baseline serostatus was positive in only a handful of AZD1222 recipients. Donors, mostly white British, included more females; clonal diversity was possibly underestimated. The repertoires were collected only after the peak T cell response.

The CDR3 is 14 residues long. Germline CDR1 MNHEY, CDR2 SMNVEV (reference sequence). V was clipped by 4 bases and J by 6 bases; unmatched bases: 5. In the case of this clone: Antigen specificity is unknown.

The table came from immunoSEQ multiplex PCR; TCRdb's copy has only in-frame clones and leaves some out. The top ten hold over 5.5% of the sample, which has 95,000 to 150,000 clones, approximately 85% seen once. The TCR originated in an adult in good health. This chain links TRBV27 with TRBJ1-1, with 10 bases lining up with TRBD1. Sequencing was performed on peripheral blood, taken on day 0 of AZD1222 vaccination. The CDR3 loop reads CASSSWDRGSEAFF. The DNA for the CDR3 is TGTGCCAGCAGTTCGTGGGACAGGGGATCTGAAGCTTTCTTT.